A selection of T cell receptor beta chains follows, all from one sample in a study of blood T cell repertoires in COVID-19. The table came from immunoSEQ multiplex PCR; TCRdb's copy has only in-frame clones and leaves some out. Among about 310,000 clones listed, around 91% were seen once. Material for sequencing was peripheral blood. These receptors were collected from a woman aged 40 to 55 with COVID-19, enrolled during active disease. Both conserved end residues are part of each CDR3. A D gene is named only where the DNA matches it firmly. A clone size is listed for some rows: how often the clone was seen (once, few, many), or a class if it is expanded.

CDR3 length | J gene | V gene | clone size | D gene | CDR3 protein | CDR3 DNA
14 | TRBJ2-7 | TRBV6-6 | . | TRBD1 | CASSRQGASWEQYF | TGTGCCAGCAGTCGACAGGGGGCCTCCTGGGAGCAGTACTTC
15 | TRBJ2-1 | TRBV5-5 | . | . | CASSLTGGDYNEQFF | TGTGCCAGCAGCCTGACTGGCGGGGACTACAATGAGCAGTTCTTC
14 | TRBJ1-2 | TRBV9 | . | . | CASSVQGTSYGYTF | TGTGCCAGCAGCGTACAGGGGACATCGTATGGCTACACCTTC
15 | TRBJ2-7 | TRBV4-3 | . | . | CASSQDWTEGYEQYF | TGCGCCAGCAGCCAAGATTGGACCGAGGGCTACGAGCAGTACTTC
13 | TRBJ1-1 | TRBV19 | . | TRBD1 | CASTDRVPTEAFF | TGTGCCAGTACAGACAGGGTTCCCACTGAAGCTTTCTTT
15 | TRBJ2-2 | TRBV11-2 | few | . | CASSLQWSGTGELFF | TGTGCCAGCAGCTTGCAGTGGTCGGGCACCGGGGAGCTGTTTTTT
13 | TRBJ1-5 | TRBV2 | few | TRBD1 | CASTQGANQPQHF | TGTGCCAGCACCCAGGGGGCCAATCAGCCCCAGCATTTT
13 | TRBJ2-3 | TRBV4-1 | . | . | CASSQTTTDTQYF | TGCGCCAGCAGCCAGACTACCACAGATACGCAGTATTTT
14 | TRBJ2-5 | TRBV27 | . | TRBD2 | CASTDGGALETQYF | TGTGCCAGCACCGACGGGGGGGCTTTGGAGACCCAGTACTTC
16 | TRBJ2-3 | TRBV5-1 | . | TRBD2 | CASSATSGRYGDTQYF | TGCGCCAGCAGCGCGACTAGCGGGAGATATGGAGATACGCAGTATTTT
14 | TRBJ2-2 | TRBV6-5 | once | . | CASSYFQRTGELFF | TGTGCCAGCAGTTACTTCCAGAGGACCGGGGAGCTGTTTTTT